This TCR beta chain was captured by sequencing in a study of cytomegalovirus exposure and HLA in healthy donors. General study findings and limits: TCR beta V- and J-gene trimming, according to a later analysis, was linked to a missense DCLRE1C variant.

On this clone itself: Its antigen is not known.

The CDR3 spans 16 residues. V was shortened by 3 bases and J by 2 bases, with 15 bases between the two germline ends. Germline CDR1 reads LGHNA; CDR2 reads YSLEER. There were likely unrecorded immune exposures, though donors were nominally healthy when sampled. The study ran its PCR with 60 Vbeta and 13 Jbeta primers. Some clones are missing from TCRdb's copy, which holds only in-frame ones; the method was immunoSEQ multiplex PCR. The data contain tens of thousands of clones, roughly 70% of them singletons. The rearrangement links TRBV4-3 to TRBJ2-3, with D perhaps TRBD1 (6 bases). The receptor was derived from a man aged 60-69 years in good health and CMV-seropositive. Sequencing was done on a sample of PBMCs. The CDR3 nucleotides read TGCGCCAGCAGCCAGGACAGCGTGCCCCTCACAGATACGCAGTATTTT. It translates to CASSQDSVPLTDTQYF.